The 2 T cell receptor beta chains below come from one sample, sequenced in a study of blood T cell repertoires in COVID-19. The table came from immunoSEQ multiplex PCR; TCRdb's copy has only in-frame clones and leaves some out. The sample records more than 110,000 clones, around 82% being singletons. Sequenced input: peripheral blood. The receptor set was obtained from a human donor in a cohort sampled during active COVID-19.

In the case of this clone: A much larger clone is a single base away; this may be a read error. The J gene is TRBJ2-3, the V gene TRBV5-6; no clear D. CDR3 length: 11 residues. The germline V gene has CDR1 SGHDT and CDR2 YYEEEE. The germline V and J ends were trimmed by 2 bases and 6 bases, with 4 bases remaining between them. The CDR3 DNA sequence: TGTGCCAGCAGCTTCATCGATACGCAGTATTTT. This encodes CASSFIDTQYF.

V gene TRBV5-1 combines with J gene TRBJ2-3; TRBD1 matches at 7 bases. The V and J ends lost 5 bases and 3 bases, in that order; junction bases with no gene match: 3. This CDR3 region has 13 residues. CDR1 SGHRS and CDR2 YFSETQ come from the germline V gene. The CDR3 here is CASRGTATDTQYF. DNA of the CDR3: TGCGCCAGCAGGGGGACAGCGACAGATACGCAGTATTTT.